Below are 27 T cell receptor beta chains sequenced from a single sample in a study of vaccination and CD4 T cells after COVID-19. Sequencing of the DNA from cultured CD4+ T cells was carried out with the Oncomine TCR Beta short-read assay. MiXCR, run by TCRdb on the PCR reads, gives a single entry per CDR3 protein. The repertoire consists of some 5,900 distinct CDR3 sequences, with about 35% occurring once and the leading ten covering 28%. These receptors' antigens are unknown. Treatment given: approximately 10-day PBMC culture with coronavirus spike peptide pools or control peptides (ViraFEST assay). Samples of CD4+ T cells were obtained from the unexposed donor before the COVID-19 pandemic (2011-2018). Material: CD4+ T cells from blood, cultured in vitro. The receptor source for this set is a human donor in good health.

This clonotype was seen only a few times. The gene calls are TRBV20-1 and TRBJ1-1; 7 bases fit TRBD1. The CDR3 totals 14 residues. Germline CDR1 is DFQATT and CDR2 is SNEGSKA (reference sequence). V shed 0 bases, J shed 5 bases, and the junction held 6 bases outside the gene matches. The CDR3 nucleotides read TGCAGTGCTAGAGATCAACAGGGGTATACTGAAGCTTTCTTT. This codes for CSARDQQGYTEAFF.

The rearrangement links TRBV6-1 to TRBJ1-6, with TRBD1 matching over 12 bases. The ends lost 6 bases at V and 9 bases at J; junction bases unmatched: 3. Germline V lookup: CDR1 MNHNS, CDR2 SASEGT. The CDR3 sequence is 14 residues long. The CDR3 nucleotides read TGTGCCAGCAGAGGGACAGGGGGCGTTTCACCCCTCCACTTT. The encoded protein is CASRGTGGVSPLHF.

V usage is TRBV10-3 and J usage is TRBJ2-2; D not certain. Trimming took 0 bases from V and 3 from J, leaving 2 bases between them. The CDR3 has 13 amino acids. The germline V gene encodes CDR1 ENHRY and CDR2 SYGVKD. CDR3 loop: CAISESDTGELFF. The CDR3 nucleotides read TGTGCCATCAGTGAGTCGGACACCGGGGAGCTGTTTTTT.

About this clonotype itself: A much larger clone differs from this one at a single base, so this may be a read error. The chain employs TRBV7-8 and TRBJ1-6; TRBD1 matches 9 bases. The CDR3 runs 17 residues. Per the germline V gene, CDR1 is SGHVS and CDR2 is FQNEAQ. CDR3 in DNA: TGTGCCAGCGGCTTAGGAATGGGACAGGGCGGTTGGTCACCCCTCCACTTT. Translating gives CASGLGMGQGGWSPLHF.

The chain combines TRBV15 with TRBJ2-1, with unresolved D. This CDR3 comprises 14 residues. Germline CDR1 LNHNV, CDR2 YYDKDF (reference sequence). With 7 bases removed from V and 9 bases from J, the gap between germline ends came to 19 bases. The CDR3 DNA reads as TGTGCCACCACCCAAACCATCCCCTGGGGTGAGCAGTTCTTC. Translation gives CATTQTIPWGEQFF.

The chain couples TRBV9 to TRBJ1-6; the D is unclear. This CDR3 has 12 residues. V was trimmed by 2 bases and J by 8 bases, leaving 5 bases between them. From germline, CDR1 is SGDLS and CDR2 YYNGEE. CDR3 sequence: CASSVNDSPLHF. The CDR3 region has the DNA TGTGCCAGCAGCGTTAACGATTCACCCCTCCACTTT.

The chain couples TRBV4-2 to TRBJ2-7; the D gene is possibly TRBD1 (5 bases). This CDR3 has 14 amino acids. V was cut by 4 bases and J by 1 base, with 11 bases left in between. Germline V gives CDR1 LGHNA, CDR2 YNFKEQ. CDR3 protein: CASSRSDSSYEQYF. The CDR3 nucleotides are TGTGCCAGCAGCCGATCCGACAGTTCCTACGAGCAGTACTTC.

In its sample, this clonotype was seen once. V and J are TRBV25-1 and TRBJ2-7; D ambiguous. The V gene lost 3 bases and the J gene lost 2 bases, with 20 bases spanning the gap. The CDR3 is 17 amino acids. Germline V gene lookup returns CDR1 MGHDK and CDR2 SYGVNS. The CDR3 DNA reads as TGTGCCAGCAGTGATTACAGCCTGAATAAGGGTACCTACGAGCAGTACTTC. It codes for CASSDYSLNKGTYEQYF.

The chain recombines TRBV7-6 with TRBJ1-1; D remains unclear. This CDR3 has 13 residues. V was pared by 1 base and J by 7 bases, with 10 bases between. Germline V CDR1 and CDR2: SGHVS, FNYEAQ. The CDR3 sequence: CASSLEWGGEAFF. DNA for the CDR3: TGTGCCAGCAGCTTAGAATGGGGTGGTGAAGCTTTCTTT.

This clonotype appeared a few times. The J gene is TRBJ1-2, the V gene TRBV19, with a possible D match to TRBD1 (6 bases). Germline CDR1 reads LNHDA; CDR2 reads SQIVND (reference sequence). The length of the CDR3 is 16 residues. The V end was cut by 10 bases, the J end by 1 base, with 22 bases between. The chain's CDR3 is CATMNDRQQGNYGYTF. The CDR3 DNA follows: TGTGCCACCATGAACGACAGGCAACAGGGTAACTATGGCTACACCTTC.

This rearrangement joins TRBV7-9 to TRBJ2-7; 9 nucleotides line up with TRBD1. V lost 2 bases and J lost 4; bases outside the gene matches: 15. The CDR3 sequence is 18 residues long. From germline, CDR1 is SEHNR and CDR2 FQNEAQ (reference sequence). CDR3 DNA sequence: TGTGCCAGCAGCTTACGCTTATCGGGACAGGGACTGCCTTACGAGCAGTACTTC. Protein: CASSLRLSGQGLPYEQYF. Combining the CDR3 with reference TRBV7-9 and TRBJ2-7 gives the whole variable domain DTGVSQNPRHKITKRGQNVTFRCDPISEHNRLYWYRQTLGQGPEFLTYFQNEAQLEKSRLLSDRFSAERPKGSFSTLEIQRTEQGDSAMYLCASSLRLSGQGLPYEQYFGPGTRLTVT.

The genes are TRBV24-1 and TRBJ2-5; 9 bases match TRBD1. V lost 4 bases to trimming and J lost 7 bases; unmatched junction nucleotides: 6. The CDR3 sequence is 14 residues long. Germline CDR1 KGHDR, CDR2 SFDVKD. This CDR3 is CATSDGRQGGTQYF. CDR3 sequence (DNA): TGTGCCACCAGTGACGGTCGACAGGGGGGGACCCAGTACTTC.

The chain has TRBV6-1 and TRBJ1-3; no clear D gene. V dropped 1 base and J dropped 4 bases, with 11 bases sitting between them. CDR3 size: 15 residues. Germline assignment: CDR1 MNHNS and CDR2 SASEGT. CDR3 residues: CASSEDSSRGNTIYF. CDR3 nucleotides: TGTGCCAGCAGTGAAGATTCTTCGAGGGGAAACACCATATATTTT.

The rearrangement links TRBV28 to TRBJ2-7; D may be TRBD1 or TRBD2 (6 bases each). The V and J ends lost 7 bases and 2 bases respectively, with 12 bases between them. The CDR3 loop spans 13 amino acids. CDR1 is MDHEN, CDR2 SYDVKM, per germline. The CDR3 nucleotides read TGTGCCAGCATAGGGGGGACGACCTACGAGCAGTACTTC. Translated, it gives CASIGGTTYEQYF.

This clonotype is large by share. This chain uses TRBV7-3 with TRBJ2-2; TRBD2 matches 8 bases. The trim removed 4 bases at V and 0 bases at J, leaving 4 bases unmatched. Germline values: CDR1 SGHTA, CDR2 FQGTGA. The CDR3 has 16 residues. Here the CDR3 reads CASSYGGAANTGELFF. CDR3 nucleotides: TGTGCCAGCAGCTACGGGGGGGCCGCGAACACCGGGGAGCTGTTTTTT.

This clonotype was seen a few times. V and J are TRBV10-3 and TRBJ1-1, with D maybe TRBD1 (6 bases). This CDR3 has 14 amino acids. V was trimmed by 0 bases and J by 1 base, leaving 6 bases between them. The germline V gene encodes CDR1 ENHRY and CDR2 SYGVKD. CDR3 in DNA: TGTGCCATCAGTGAGTCAGGGGGGAACACTGAAGCTTTCTTT. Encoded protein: CAISESGGNTEAFF.

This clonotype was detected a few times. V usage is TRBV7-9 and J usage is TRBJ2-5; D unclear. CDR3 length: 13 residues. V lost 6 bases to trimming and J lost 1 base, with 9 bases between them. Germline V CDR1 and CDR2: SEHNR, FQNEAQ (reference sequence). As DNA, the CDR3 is TGTGCCAGCAGGAGAGAACTCCAAGAGACCCAGTACTTC. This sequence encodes CASRRELQETQYF. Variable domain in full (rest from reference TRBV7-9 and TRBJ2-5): DTGVSQNPRHKITKRGQNVTFRCDPISEHNRLYWYRQTLGQGPEFLTYFQNEAQLEKSRLLSDRFSAERPKGSFSTLEIQRTEQGDSAMYLCASRRELQETQYFGPGTRLLVL.

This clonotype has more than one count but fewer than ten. The DNA for the CDR3 is TGCAGTGCTAGAGTCGGTTCAGATACGCAGTATTTT. Its translation is CSARVGSDTQYF. V and J are TRBV20-1 and TRBJ2-3; D not resolved. There are 12 residues in the CDR3. With 1 base removed from V and 4 bases from J, the gap between germline ends came to 6 bases. CDR1 is DFQATT and CDR2 is SNEGSKA in the germline V gene (reference sequence).

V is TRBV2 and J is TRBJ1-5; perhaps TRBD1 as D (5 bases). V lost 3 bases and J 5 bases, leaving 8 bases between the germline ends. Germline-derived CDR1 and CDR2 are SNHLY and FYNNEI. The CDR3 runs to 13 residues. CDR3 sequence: CASSEGGYQPQHF. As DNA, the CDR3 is TGTGCCAGCAGTGAGGGGGGATATCAGCCCCAGCATTTT.

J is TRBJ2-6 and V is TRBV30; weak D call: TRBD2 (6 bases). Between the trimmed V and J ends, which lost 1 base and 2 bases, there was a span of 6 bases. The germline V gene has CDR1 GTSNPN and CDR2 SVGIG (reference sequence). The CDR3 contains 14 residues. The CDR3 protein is CAWSGGAGANVLTF. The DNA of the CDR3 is TGTGCCTGGAGTGGGGGGGCTGGGGCCAACGTCCTGACTTTC.

The CDR3 loop is CASSLKPFSGPSNTGELFF. The DNA of the CDR3 is TGTGCCAGCAGCTTAAAGCCCTTCTCAGGCCCCTCGAACACCGGGGAGCTGTTTTTT. V gene TRBV11-2 combines with J gene TRBJ2-2; D unclear. The V gene's germline CDR1 is SGHAT and CDR2 FQNNGV. This CDR3 is built from 19 residues. The germline V and J ends were trimmed by 2 bases and 0 bases, with 19 bases remaining between them.

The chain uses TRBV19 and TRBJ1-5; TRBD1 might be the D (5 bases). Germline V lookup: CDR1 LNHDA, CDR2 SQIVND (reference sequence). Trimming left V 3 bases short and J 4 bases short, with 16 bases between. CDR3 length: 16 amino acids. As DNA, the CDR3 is TGTGCCAGTAGTATTTGGGGGTACGGACTTAATCAGCCCCAGCATTTT. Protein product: CASSIWGYGLNQPQHF.

CDR3 nucleotides: TGTGCCAGCAGTTATCCCGGGCCCTACAATGAGCAGTTCTTC. Translating gives CASSYPGPYNEQFF. J is TRBJ2-1 and V is TRBV7-3, with D uncertain. Germline V gene data show CDR1 as SGHTA and CDR2 as FQGTGA. Trimming took off 6 bases at V and 2 bases at J, with 11 bases between the two ends. The CDR3 is 14 residues long.

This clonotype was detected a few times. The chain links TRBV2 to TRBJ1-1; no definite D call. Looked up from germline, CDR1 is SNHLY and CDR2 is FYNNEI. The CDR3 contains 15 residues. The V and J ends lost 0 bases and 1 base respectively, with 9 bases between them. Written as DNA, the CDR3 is TGTGCCAGCAGTGAAGCGGTCTCAGGGAACACTGAAGCTTTCTTT. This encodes CASSEAVSGNTEAFF.

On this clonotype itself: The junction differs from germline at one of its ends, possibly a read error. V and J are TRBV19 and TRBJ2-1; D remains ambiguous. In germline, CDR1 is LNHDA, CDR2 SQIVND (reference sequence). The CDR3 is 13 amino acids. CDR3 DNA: TGTGCCAGTAGGCCCGACTCACGGAATGAGCAATTCTTC. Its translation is CASRPDSRNEQFF.

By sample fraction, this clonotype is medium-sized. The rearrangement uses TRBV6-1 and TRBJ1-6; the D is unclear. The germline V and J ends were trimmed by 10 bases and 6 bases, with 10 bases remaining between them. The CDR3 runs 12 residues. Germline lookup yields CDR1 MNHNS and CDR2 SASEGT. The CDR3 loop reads CAIRDGNSPLHF. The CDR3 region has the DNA TGTGCCATTCGGGATGGTAATTCACCCCTCCACTTT.

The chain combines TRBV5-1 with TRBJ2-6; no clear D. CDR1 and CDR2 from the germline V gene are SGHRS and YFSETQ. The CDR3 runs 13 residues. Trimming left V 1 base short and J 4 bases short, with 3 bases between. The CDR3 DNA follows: TGCGCCAGCAGCTTGACGGGGGCCAACGTCCTGACTTTC. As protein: CASSLTGANVLTF.